This entry lists 21 T cell receptor beta chains sequenced from one sample in a study of blood T cell repertoires in COVID-19. Profiling relied on immunoSEQ multiplex PCR, and the TCRdb table lists in-frame clones only, not all of them. The profile shows tens of thousands of clones, about nine tenths of them singletons. The sequenced sample consisted of peripheral blood. The receptors originated from a woman aged 80 or over with acute or convalescent COVID-19.

The chain uses TRBV7-6 and TRBJ2-3, with D maybe TRBD1 (6 bases). Trimming stripped 4 bases from V and 5 bases from J, with 13 bases between. The CDR3 consists of 14 residues. Germline assignment: CDR1 SGHVS and CDR2 FNYEAQ. This CDR3 reads CASSSRGSLDTQYF. The CDR3 region has the DNA TGTGCCAGCAGCTCCAGGGGTAGCTTAGATACGCAGTATTTT.

The chain is built from TRBV7-2 and TRBJ2-7; 15 positions agree with TRBD2. Trimming cost V 5 bases and J 7 bases; bases outside gene matches: 12. Germline V CDR1 and CDR2: SGHTA, FQGNSA. The CDR3 is 17 amino acids. DNA of the CDR3: TGTGCCAGCAGCCCTCTTTGGGGACTAGCGGGAGGAGGTGAGCAGTACTTC. Translating it yields CASSPLWGLAGGGEQYF. Full variable domain (rest looked up from reference TRBV7-2 and TRBJ2-7): GAGVSQSPSNKVTEKGKDVELRCDPISGHTALYWYRQSLGQGLEFLIYFQGNSAPDKSGLPSDRFSAERTGGSVSTLTIQRTQQEDSAVYLCASSPLWGLAGGGEQYFGPGTRLTVT.

The V and J genes are TRBV6-2 or TRBV6-3 and TRBJ1-5; D might be TRBD1 (5 bases). Germline lookup yields CDR1 MNHEY and CDR2 SVGEGT. This CDR3 contains 14 residues. V lost 7 bases to trimming and J lost 4 bases, with 14 bases between them. This CDR3 is CASTPGGGNQPQHF. CDR3 nucleotides: TGTGCCAGCACCCCCGGGGGGGGGAATCAGCCCCAGCATTTT.

The chain has TRBV19 and TRBJ1-1; D might be TRBD1 (6 bases). V lost 9 bases and J lost 3, with 14 bases in between. This CDR3 region has 13 residues. Germline V gene lookup returns CDR1 LNHDA and CDR2 SQIVND (reference sequence). The CDR3 region is CARRDRRHTEAFF. In nucleotides, the CDR3 is TGTGCCAGAAGAGACAGGCGGCACACTGAAGCTTTCTTT.

The chain has TRBV6-2 or TRBV6-3 and TRBJ1-5; 12 bases are a match to TRBD1. The CDR3 contains 20 residues. Per the germline V gene, CDR1 is MNHEY and CDR2 is SVGEGT. Trimming cost V 3 bases and J 2 bases; bases outside gene matches: 14. The CDR3: CASSYLPGQGAKSGNQPQHF. The CDR3 DNA is TGTGCCAGCAGTTATCTGCCGGGACAGGGGGCGAAGAGTGGCAATCAGCCCCAGCATTTT.

The rearrangement joins TRBV27 to TRBJ2-7; TRBD1 agrees at 8 bases. Trimming cost V 5 bases and J 1 base; bases outside gene matches: 4. Per the germline V gene, CDR1 is MNHEY and CDR2 is SMNVEV (reference sequence). CDR3 length: 14 amino acids. The CDR3 loop reads CASSRTGTSYEQYF. CDR3 coding DNA: TGTGCCAGCAGTAGGACAGGGACTTCCTACGAGCAGTACTTC.

The chain has TRBV6-1 and TRBJ2-5, with 8 bases fitting TRBD2. The V gene's germline CDR1 is MNHNS and CDR2 SASEGT. The CDR3 runs 16 residues. Trimming at V came to 0 bases and at J to 5 bases, leaving 8 bases not matched to a gene. CDR3 sequence (DNA): TGTGCCAGCAGTGAAGCGCTTCGGGGGGGACGGGAGACCCAGTACTTC. Its translation: CASSEALRGGRETQYF.

This chain links TRBV27 with TRBJ2-7; the match to TRBD1 covers 11 bases. The germline V gene encodes CDR1 MNHEY and CDR2 SMNVEV (reference sequence). V was clipped by 1 base and J by 2 bases; unmatched bases: 10. This CDR3 spans 18 amino acids. The chain's CDR3 is CASSLYWTGGPSTYEQYF. CDR3 in DNA: TGTGCCAGCAGTTTATATTGGACAGGGGGCCCCTCTACCTACGAGCAGTACTTC.

CDR3 sequence: CASTVSDTQYF. The CDR3 nucleotides read TGTGCCAGCACTGTGTCAGATACGCAGTATTTT. The chain uses TRBV28 and TRBJ2-3; D not resolved. This CDR3 spans 11 amino acids. The germline CDR1 and CDR2 sequences are MDHEN and SYDVKM. Trimming shortened V by 7 bases and J by 4 bases, and 6 bases separated the two germline ends.

The J gene is TRBJ2-3, the V gene TRBV7-2; 8 bases agree with TRBD1. In germline, CDR1 is SGHTA, CDR2 FQGNSA. The CDR3 sequence is 14 residues long. With V trimmed by 10 bases and J by 2 bases, 8 bases remained unmatched. DNA of the CDR3: TGTGCCAACAAAAAGACAGGGGCCACAGATACGCAGTATTTT. Amino acids: CANKKTGATDTQYF.

The rearrangement joins TRBV9 to TRBJ2-3; 10 bases agree with TRBD2. Germline V gene sequence: CDR1 SGDLS, CDR2 YYNGEE. V shed 3 bases, J shed 1 base, and the junction held 2 bases outside the gene matches. This CDR3 is built from 15 residues. The CDR3 DNA sequence: TGTGCCAGCAGCGGGCTAGCGGGGGGCACAGATACGCAGTATTTT. It is translated as CASSGLAGGTDTQYF.

The chain combines TRBV3-1 (or the pseudogene TRBV3-2) with TRBJ1-4, with D unresolved. This CDR3 has 15 amino acids. Germline CDR1 is LGHDT and CDR2 is YNNKEL (reference sequence). Between the trimmed V and J ends, which lost 4 bases and 4 bases, there was a span of 13 bases. For the CDR3, the DNA is TGTGCCAGCAGCCCAACAGAGGGTGGTAATGAAAAACTGTTTTTT. Translating gives CASSPTEGGNEKLFF.

This clone came up a few times. The chain joins TRBV12-3 or TRBV12-4 to TRBJ1-6; D gene unclear. The CDR3 runs to 13 residues. The V and J ends lost 2 bases and 7 bases respectively, with 6 bases between them. The CDR3 sequence is CASSLFGNSPLHF. CDR3 DNA: TGTGCCAGCAGTTTATTCGGGAATTCACCCCTCCACTTT.

The chain couples TRBV29-1 to TRBJ2-1; D remains ambiguous. CDR1 and CDR2 from the germline V gene are SQVTM and ANQGSEA. The length of the CDR3 is 10 residues. Trimming removed 4 bases from V and 12 bases from J, with 10 bases in between. For the CDR3, the DNA is TGCAGCGTTGCTATACCCTGGCAGTTCTTC. Protein sequence: CSVAIPWQFF.

This clone was recorded only once. The genes are TRBV9 and TRBJ2-1; the D gene is possibly TRBD1 (6 bases). The CDR3 runs 16 residues. Trimming removed 4 bases at V and 8 bases at J, with 22 bases between. Looked up from germline, CDR1 is SGDLS and CDR2 is YYNGEE. The DNA of the CDR3 is TGTGCCAGCAGCCCTTCCGCAGGGACACGGGTGGATGAGCAGTTCTTC. Protein product: CASSPSAGTRVDEQFF.

V and J are TRBV6-6 and TRBJ1-1; 7 bases match TRBD1. This CDR3 is built from 16 residues. V gave up 4 bases and J gave up 4 bases; unmatched junction bases: 12. Germline CDR1 and CDR2: MNHNY and SVGAGI (reference sequence). This chain's CDR3 is CASSSWQGGEGTEAFF. DNA of the CDR3: TGTGCCAGCAGTTCCTGGCAAGGGGGCGAGGGCACTGAAGCTTTCTTT.

The chain uses TRBV5-4 and TRBJ1-2; 9 bases agree with TRBD1. This CDR3 has 14 residues. CDR1 and CDR2 (germline): SGHNT, YYREEE (reference sequence). With V trimmed by 5 bases and J by 8 bases, 10 bases remained unmatched. The CDR3 DNA reads as TGTGCCAGCAGACCTGGACAGGGGCTGGGGGGCTACACCTTC. It is translated as CASRPGQGLGGYTF. Drawing the rest from reference TRBV5-4 and TRBJ1-2, the complete variable domain is ETGVTQSPTHLIKTRGQQVTLRCSSQSGHNTVSWYQQALGQGPQFIFQYYREEENGRGNFPPRFSGLQFPNYSSELNVNALELDDSALYLCASRPGQGLGGYTFGSGTRLTVV.

V usage is TRBV15 and J usage is TRBJ2-7; 7 bases align to TRBD1. The CDR3 extends over 16 amino acids. Germline CDR1 is LNHNV and CDR2 is YYDKDF (reference sequence). The junction had 9 bases not matched to a gene; V was cut back by 0 bases and J by 4 bases. The CDR3 protein is CATSRDLGTVLYEQYF. The CDR3 bases are TGTGCCACCAGCAGAGATCTGGGGACAGTTCTTTACGAGCAGTACTTC. Full variable domain (outside the CDR3, taken from reference TRBV15 and TRBJ2-7): DAMVIQNPRYQVTQFGKPVTLSCSQTLNHNVMYWYQQKSSQAPKLLFHYYDKDFNNEADTPDNFQSRRPNTSFCFLDIRSPGLGDTAMYLCATSRDLGTVLYEQYFGPGTRLTVT.

This clone was found once. CDR3 region: CASSLMGRLNEKLFF. As DNA, the CDR3 is TGTGCCAGCAGCTTAATGGGGAGATTGAATGAAAAACTGTTTTTT. The chain combines TRBV7-9 with TRBJ1-4; D call uncertain. Germline assignment: CDR1 SEHNR and CDR2 FQNEAQ (reference sequence). The CDR3 covers 15 residues. Trimming stripped 2 bases from V and 5 bases from J, with 12 bases between.

This chain joins TRBV28 and TRBJ2-7; tentative D call: TRBD1 (6 bases). Per germline, CDR1 MDHEN and CDR2 SYDVKM. Trimming shortened V by 6 bases and J by 6 bases, and 18 bases separated the two germline ends. The CDR3 has 14 residues. The CDR3 sequence: CASSQTLGGREQYF. CDR3 DNA: TGTGCCAGCAGCCAAACACTAGGGGGACGCGAGCAGTACTTC.

The J gene is TRBJ1-5, the V gene TRBV5-3, with D possibly matching TRBD1 (5 bases). TRBV5-3 qualifies as an ORF whose function is uncertain. This CDR3 contains 20 residues. V was cut by 1 base and J by 5 bases, with 28 bases left in between. The CDR3 loop is CARSLPVKGPKGGEYQPQHF. The DNA for the CDR3 is TGTGCCAGAAGCTTGCCAGTAAAGGGACCGAAGGGAGGGGAATATCAGCCCCAGCATTTT.